The 29 T cell receptor beta chains listed next were all sequenced from one sample in a study of T cell responses to AZD1222 COVID-19 vaccine (dated by TCRdb to about 2021). Receptor libraries were prepared by the immunoSEQ multiplex PCR assay. TCRdb holds this immuneACCESS table with in-frame rearrangements only. Some clones are missing; in checked studies, unresolved V genes explain under half, and the rest has no known cause. This sample gives around 130,000 clones in total; 75% to 90% of them show up just once. Roughly 9.1% of the sample is taken by the ten largest. The time point label of this sample denotes: baseline before first vaccination. Sequenced material: peripheral blood, taken on day 0 of AZD1222 vaccination. Every receptor here comes from an adult in good health.

This clone was observed a few times. V gene TRBV18 combines with J gene TRBJ2-7, with 9 bases matching TRBD1. The germline CDR1 and CDR2 sequences are KGHSH and LQKENI. With V trimmed by 8 bases and J by 1 base, 6 bases remained unmatched. The CDR3 is 14 amino acids. CDR3 DNA sequence: TGTGCCAGCATGCCTGGGACAGGGTCCTACGAGCAGTACTTC. It codes for CASMPGTGSYEQYF.

This chain joins TRBV4-1 and TRBJ1-3; D is undetermined. The V and J ends lost 1 base and 2 bases respectively, with 9 bases between them. The CDR3 contains 15 residues. CDR1 and CDR2 from the germline V gene are MGHRA and YSYEKL. In DNA form, the CDR3 reads TGCGCCAGCAGCCAAGCACAGCTGACTGGAAACACCATATATTTT. This sequence encodes CASSQAQLTGNTIYF.

The chain carries TRBV2 and TRBJ1-5; 8 positions agree with TRBD1. The CDR3 runs 15 residues. Germline V gene lookup returns CDR1 SNHLY and CDR2 FYNNEI. J lost 7 bases, V lost 7 bases, and 12 bases had no gene match. CDR3 bases: TGTGCCAGCACCAAAACAGGACAGGGTGACCAGCCCCAGCATTTT. Protein sequence: CASTKTGQGDQPQHF. The complete variable domain, with remaining parts taken from reference TRBV2 and TRBJ1-5, reads EPEVTQTPSHQVTQMGQEVILRCVPISNHLYFYWYRQILGQKVEFLVSFYNNEISEKSEIFDDQFSVERPDGSNFTLKIRSTKLEDSAMYFCASTKTGQGDQPQHFGDGTRLSIL.

The CDR3 DNA is TGTGCCTGGACCCCCGGGGGCAATGAGCAGTTCTTC. Its translation is CAWTPGGNEQFF. This chain joins TRBV30 and TRBJ2-1, with D maybe TRBD2 (6 bases). V was shortened by 4 bases and J by 6 bases, with 10 bases between the two germline ends. This CDR3 has 12 residues. From germline, CDR1 is GTSNPN and CDR2 SVGIG (reference sequence).

The V and J genes are TRBV6-5 and TRBJ1-6; a possible D gene is TRBD1 (5 bases). From germline, CDR1 is MNHEY and CDR2 SVGAGI. The CDR3 is made up of 14 amino acids. This chain's CDR3 is CAAAGTSYNSPLHF. The CDR3 DNA sequence: TGTGCAGCGGCCGGGACGTCCTATAATTCACCCCTCCACTTT.

The rearrangement joins TRBV7-2 to TRBJ1-1, with D maybe TRBD1 (5 bases). The CDR3 extends over 15 amino acids. With 5 bases removed from V and 4 bases from J, the gap between germline ends came to 17 bases. Germline CDR1 reads SGHTA; CDR2 reads FQGNSA. The CDR3 loop reads CASSPAGGGSTEAFF. CDR3 bases: TGTGCCAGCAGCCCGGCCGGGGGAGGTAGCACTGAAGCTTTCTTT.

This chain links TRBV9 with TRBJ2-1; D gene unclear. CDR1 is SGDLS, CDR2 YYNGEE, per germline. CDR3 length equals 11 residues. V shed 3 bases and J shed 9 bases, with 7 bases lying between them. The CDR3 loop reads CASSALIEQFF. The CDR3 DNA reads TGTGCCAGCAGCGCTTTAATTGAGCAGTTCTTC.

This chain joins TRBV7-6 and TRBJ1-5; D perhaps matches TRBD1 (5 bases). The CDR3 has 16 amino acids. V lost 0 bases, J lost 7 bases, and 16 bases lay in between. Germline assignment: CDR1 SGHVS and CDR2 FNYEAQ. The CDR3 bases are TGTGCCAGCAGCTTAGCGCAATACGGGTCAGGGCAGCCCCAGCATTTT. Residues: CASSLAQYGSGQPQHF.

The chain has TRBV6-5 and TRBJ2-7; 7 positions agree with TRBD2. Looked up from germline, CDR1 is MNHEY and CDR2 is SVGAGI. CDR3 length: 14 amino acids. J was trimmed by 5 bases and V by 0 bases; bases with no gene match: 4. CDR3 bases: TGTGCCAGCAGTTACTCGCGGGAGAGGAACGAGCAGTACTTC. It codes for CASSYSRERNEQYF.

The chain combines TRBV7-2 with TRBJ2-3; 7 bases agree with TRBD2. CDR1 is SGHTA and CDR2 is FQGNSA in the germline V gene. V was clipped by 7 bases and J by 8 bases; unmatched bases: 9. The CDR3 is made up of 13 amino acids. The CDR3 reads CASNLAERGTQYF. The CDR3 region has the DNA TGTGCCAGCAATCTAGCGGAAAGGGGTACGCAGTATTTT.

This clone was found once. V is TRBV6-2 or TRBV6-3 and J is TRBJ1-1; no reliable D call. Germline V gene sequence: CDR1 MNHEY, CDR2 SVGEGT. Trimming left V 2 bases short and J 8 bases short, with 12 bases between. This CDR3 spans 13 amino acids. The chain's CDR3 is CASSYPRPYEAFF. In nucleotides, the CDR3 is TGTGCCAGCAGTTACCCCCGGCCCTACGAAGCTTTCTTT.

This chain joins TRBV7-9 and TRBJ2-2; D uncertain. Germline V gives CDR1 SEHNR, CDR2 FQNEAQ (reference sequence). V was trimmed by 1 base and J by 0 bases, leaving 6 bases between them. This CDR3 region has 15 residues. In DNA, the CDR3 is TGTGCCAGCAGCTTAGTGAACGCGAACACCGGGGAGCTGTTTTTT. It encodes CASSLVNANTGELFF.

The rearrangement joins TRBV6-1 to TRBJ2-7, with D possibly matching TRBD1 (6 bases). V gave up 2 bases and J gave up 2 bases, with 13 bases separating them. There are 15 residues in the CDR3. Germline V gene data show CDR1 as MNHNS and CDR2 as SASEGT. CDR3 amino acids: CASSERAGDTYEQYF. CDR3 bases: TGTGCCAGCAGTGAAAGGGCAGGGGATACCTACGAGCAGTACTTC.

The chain links TRBV18 to TRBJ1-1; 10 nucleotides agree with TRBD1. J was trimmed by 5 bases and V by 6 bases; bases with no gene match: 6. This CDR3 has 14 amino acids. Germline CDR1 KGHSH, CDR2 LQKENI. This chain's CDR3 is CASSPGQGSTEAFF. CDR3 coding DNA: TGTGCCAGCTCGCCGGGACAGGGGTCAACTGAAGCTTTCTTT.

The chain's CDR3 is CASSPVSVNYGYTF. The CDR3, as DNA: TGTGCCAGTAGTCCGGTTAGTGTTAACTATGGCTACACCTTC. This sequence joins TRBV19 and TRBJ1-2; D is uncertain. The CDR3 is 14 amino acids. V dropped 5 bases and J dropped 1 base, with 11 bases sitting between them. Germline lookup yields CDR1 LNHDA and CDR2 SQIVND (reference sequence).

The chain is built from TRBV15 and TRBJ1-2; D remains ambiguous. CDR1 LNHNV and CDR2 YYDKDF come from the germline V gene (reference sequence). Trimming left V 1 base short and J 5 bases short, with 14 bases between. The CDR3 runs to 15 residues. The CDR3 protein is CATSRVEEVEYGYTF. The CDR3 nucleotides are TGTGCCACCAGCAGAGTAGAGGAGGTGGAATATGGCTACACCTTC. The entire variable domain, with the rest obtained from reference TRBV15 and TRBJ1-2, is as follows: DAMVIQNPRYQVTQFGKPVTLSCSQTLNHNVMYWYQQKSSQAPKLLFHYYDKDFNNEADTPDNFQSRRPNTSFCFLDIRSPGLGDTAMYLCATSRVEEVEYGYTFGSGTRLTVV.

This clone was seen once. Different DNA sequences within this sample yield the same CDR3. J is TRBJ2-7 and V is TRBV4-2, with 14 bases identical to TRBD2. This CDR3 comprises 16 residues. The germline V gene has CDR1 LGHNA and CDR2 YNFKEQ. With V trimmed by 0 bases and J by 3 bases, 1 base remained unmatched. CDR3 nucleotide sequence: TGTGCCAGCAGCCAAGAAGGGACTAGCGGGGGCTACGAGCAGTACTTC. It encodes CASSQEGTSGGYEQYF.

This chain connects TRBV5-1 to TRBJ2-7; 11 nucleotides align to TRBD1. V gave up 4 bases and J gave up 5 bases; unmatched junction bases: 14. Germline CDR1 SGHRS, CDR2 YFSETQ. The CDR3 has 17 residues. Written as DNA, the CDR3 is TGCGCCAGCAGCCCCAATCTTCGGACAGGGGGCTCGGACGAGCAGTACTTC. It codes for CASSPNLRTGGSDEQYF.

This chain connects TRBV6-5 to TRBJ1-4, with D tentatively TRBD1 (5 bases). Germline loops: CDR1 MNHEY, CDR2 SVGAGI. The CDR3 has 15 residues. V gave up 5 bases and J gave up 7 bases, with 17 bases separating them. CDR3 bases: TGTGCCAGCAGTCCCGGGGCCCGGAGAGGTGAAAAACTGTTTTTT. Residues: CASSPGARRGEKLFF.

This sequence joins TRBV7-6 and TRBJ2-2; 7 bases align to TRBD2. Germline V gene sequence: CDR1 SGHVS, CDR2 FNYEAQ. This CDR3 is built from 16 residues. V shed 2 bases and J 6 bases; nucleotides not matched to a gene: 9. DNA of the CDR3: TGTGCCAGCAGCTTACTGTCGCGCGGGAGCTCCGGGGAGCTGTTTTTT. This sequence encodes CASSLLSRGSSGELFF.

V and J are TRBV30 and TRBJ1-2, with 7 bases lining up with TRBD1. Looked up from germline, CDR1 is GTSNPN and CDR2 is SVGIG (reference sequence). The CDR3 consists of 13 residues. J lost 4 bases, V lost 6 bases, and 8 bases had no gene match. The CDR3 here is CACTGAASYGYTF. CDR3 nucleotide sequence: TGTGCCTGCACAGGGGCTGCGAGCTATGGCTACACCTTC. The variable domain in full, with the rest retrieved from reference TRBV30 and TRBJ1-2, is SQTIHQWPATLVQPVGSPLSLECTVEGTSNPNLYWYRQAAGRGLQLLFYSVGIGQISSEVPQNLSASRPQDRQFILSSKKLLLSDSGFYLCACTGAASYGYTFGSGTRLTVV.

The chain is built from TRBV5-1 and TRBJ2-4; TRBD1 matches 11 bases. CDR3 size: 16 residues. CDR1 is SGHRS, CDR2 YFSETQ, per germline. V was pared by 5 bases and J by 0 bases, with 4 bases of the junction left unmatched. The CDR3 reads CASRSGQGVAKNIQYF. The CDR3 nucleotides read TGCGCCAGCAGGTCGGGACAGGGGGTAGCCAAAAACATTCAGTACTTC.

The V gene is TRBV11-3, the J gene TRBJ2-1, with TRBD1 matching over 8 bases. V was pared by 5 bases and J by 8 bases, with 11 bases of the junction left unmatched. The CDR3 length is 15 residues. CDR1 is SGHNT, CDR2 YENEEA, per germline. The CDR3 region is CASSPQGAALHEQFF. In DNA, the CDR3 is TGTGCCAGCAGCCCCCAGGGGGCCGCCCTCCATGAGCAGTTCTTC.

The chain carries TRBV5-1 and TRBJ2-2, with D maybe TRBD1 (5 bases). V shed 0 bases and J shed 7 bases, with 13 bases lying between them. The CDR3 contains 15 residues. Germline values: CDR1 SGHRS, CDR2 YFSETQ. Written as DNA, the CDR3 is TGCGCCAGCAGCTTGGTTTCAGGGTTGGACGGGGAGCTGTTTTTT. It translates to CASSLVSGLDGELFF.

This clone was counted once. This chain connects TRBV6-2 or TRBV6-3 to TRBJ2-2, with D uncertain. Germline V lookup: CDR1 MNHEY, CDR2 SVGEGT. V was shortened by 6 bases and J by 0 bases, with 5 bases between the two germline ends. CDR3 size: 13 residues. CDR3: CASSTTNTGELFF. DNA for the CDR3: TGTGCCAGCAGCACTACGAACACCGGGGAGCTGTTTTTT.

The chain links TRBV11-1 to TRBJ2-3; 7 bases fit TRBD1. The ends lost 1 base at V and 0 bases at J; junction bases unmatched: 1. CDR1 SGHAT and CDR2 FQDESV come from the germline V gene (reference sequence). The CDR3 is made up of 15 amino acids. This chain's CDR3 is CASSLDRGSTDTQYF. DNA of the CDR3: TGTGCCAGCAGCTTAGACAGGGGTAGCACAGATACGCAGTATTTT.

The V call is TRBV27, the J call TRBJ2-1; 8 bases match TRBD1. The length of the CDR3 is 17 residues. V trimming: 5 bases; J trimming: 4 bases; junction bases outside the gene matches: 13. Per the germline V gene, CDR1 is MNHEY and CDR2 is SMNVEV (reference sequence). CDR3 protein: CASSPITDREAYNEQFF. In DNA form, the CDR3 reads TGTGCCAGCAGTCCTATTACGGACAGGGAGGCGTACAATGAGCAGTTCTTC.

The chain is built from TRBV24-1 and TRBJ1-2; 11 positions match TRBD1. This CDR3 is 14 amino acids long. Germline loops: CDR1 KGHDR, CDR2 SFDVKD. V lost 7 bases to trimming and J lost 6 bases; unmatched junction nucleotides: 6. In DNA form, the CDR3 reads TGTGCCACCAGCGATGGGACAGGGGGTAATGGCTACACCTTC. Amino acids: CATSDGTGGNGYTF.

This chain joins TRBV7-9 and TRBJ1-1, with D hard to call. Trimming shortened V by 5 bases and J by 4 bases, and 11 bases separated the two germline ends. CDR1 is SEHNR and CDR2 is FQNEAQ in the germline V gene (reference sequence). CDR3 length: 13 amino acids. In nucleotides, the CDR3 is TGTGCCAGCAGCCCAGACTCGGGCACTGAAGCTTTCTTT. It translates to CASSPDSGTEAFF. Together with reference TRBV7-9 and TRBJ1-1, the CDR3 gives the full variable domain: DTGVSQNPRHKITKRGQNVTFRCDPISEHNRLYWYRQTLGQGPEFLTYFQNEAQLEKSRLLSDRFSAERPKGSFSTLEIQRTEQGDSAMYLCASSPDSGTEAFFGQGTRLTVV.